One sample yielded the 17 T cell receptor beta chains listed below, sequenced in a study of cytomegalovirus exposure and HLA in healthy donors. PCR primers comprised 60 Vbeta and 13 Jbeta primers. Repertoires were generated with immunoSEQ multiplex PCR, while TCRdb's copy carries only in-frame clones and drops some. The data hold over 45,000 clones, with about four fifths observed a single time. Sequenced input: PBMCs. Every receptor here comes from a boy aged 10-17 years in good health and CMV-seropositive.

The chain couples TRBV6-1 to TRBJ2-7; a weak D match, TRBD2 (6 bases). V was shortened by 5 bases and J by 7 bases, with 15 bases between the two germline ends. The germline V gene has CDR1 MNHNS and CDR2 SASEGT. The CDR3 has 13 residues. In DNA form, the CDR3 reads TGTGCCAGCAGTTGGAGGGGAATAAGAGAGCAGTACTTC. Protein: CASSWRGIREQYF.

The chain recombines TRBV6-5 with TRBJ2-7; D remains unclear. There are 11 residues in the CDR3. V was trimmed by 8 bases and J by 6 bases, leaving 11 bases between them. CDR1 and CDR2 from the germline V gene are MNHEY and SVGAGI. The chain's CDR3 is CASGRTGEQYF. CDR3 coding DNA: TGTGCCAGCGGTCGAACGGGCGAGCAGTACTTC.

This clone was detected a few times. DNA of the CDR3: TGTGCCAGCAGCTTGGAAGCGGTCGGGGATGGCTACACCTTC. Translation gives CASSLEAVGDGYTF. The rearrangement joins TRBV7-9 to TRBJ1-2, with D uncertain. The CDR3 extends over 14 amino acids. CDR1 SEHNR and CDR2 FQNEAQ come from the germline V gene (reference sequence). V was clipped by 3 bases and J by 6 bases, with 14 bases between them.

The chain recombines TRBV11-2 with TRBJ2-1; a possible D gene is TRBD2 (6 bases). The CDR3 has 12 amino acids. Looked up from germline, CDR1 is SGHAT and CDR2 is FQNNGV. V was pared by 0 bases and J by 14 bases, with 11 bases between. In DNA form, the CDR3 reads TGTGCCAGCAGCTTAGAGCGGGGTCGTAAGTTCTTC. Amino acids: CASSLERGRKFF.

The rearrangement uses TRBV5-6 and TRBJ2-1, with 9 bases lining up with TRBD2. V gave up 1 base and J gave up 0 bases; unmatched junction bases: 8. The CDR3 is 18 residues long. CDR1 is SGHDT, CDR2 YYEEEE, per germline. Here the CDR3 DNA reads TGTGCCAGCAGCTTGCTAGCGGGGAACCTCCTCTCCTACAATGAGCAGTTCTTC. As protein: CASSLLAGNLLSYNEQFF. Together with reference TRBV5-6 and TRBJ2-1, the CDR3 gives the full variable domain: DAGVTQSPTHLIKTRGQQVTLRCSPKSGHDTVSWYQQALGQGPQFIFQYYEEEERQRGNFPDRFSGHQFPNYSSELNVNALLLGDSALYLCASSLLAGNLLSYNEQFFGPGTRLTVL.

This sequence joins TRBV4-1 and TRBJ2-5, with 11 bases identical to TRBD1. Germline V gives CDR1 MGHRA, CDR2 YSYEKL. After removal of 3 bases from V and 4 bases from J, the junction contained 4 bases not matched to a gene. The length of the CDR3 is 15 residues. Here the CDR3 DNA reads TGCGCCAGCAGCCACGGGACAGGGGGGGGAGAGACCCAGTACTTC. It is translated as CASSHGTGGGETQYF.

V usage is TRBV9 and J usage is TRBJ2-7; D gene unclear. V lost 4 bases and J 1 base, leaving 9 bases between the germline ends. The CDR3 consists of 13 residues. The germline V gene has CDR1 SGDLS and CDR2 YYNGEE. DNA for the CDR3: TGTGCCAGCAGCCAGCTAGGATCCTACGAGCAGTACTTC. It specifies CASSQLGSYEQYF.

V usage is TRBV11-2 and J usage is TRBJ1-4, with TRBD1 as a possible D gene (5 bases). The V gene lost 1 base and the J gene lost 2 bases, with 11 bases spanning the gap. Germline V CDR1 and CDR2: SGHAT, FQNNGV. The CDR3 contains 16 residues. CDR3 nucleotides: TGTGCCAGCAGCTTAGGGAAGGGGTGGACTAATGAAAAACTGTTTTTT. Protein sequence: CASSLGKGWTNEKLFF.

This chain joins TRBV5-4 and TRBJ2-7, with TRBD1 matching over 10 bases. With V trimmed by 3 bases and J by 7 bases, 13 bases remained unmatched. The CDR3 extends over 16 amino acids. The germline CDR1 and CDR2 sequences are SGHNT and YYREEE (reference sequence). The CDR3, as DNA: TGTGCCAGCAGCTCGGGGGCTGGGACAGGGGTCTGGGAGCAGTACTTC. The encoded protein is CASSSGAGTGVWEQYF.

The table lists this clone with a count of one. The chain employs TRBV2 and TRBJ2-3; TRBD2 is a possible D gene (6 bases). Germline loops: CDR1 SNHLY, CDR2 FYNNEI. V dropped 7 bases and J dropped 0 bases, with 8 bases sitting between them. This CDR3 is 13 amino acids long. CDR3 sequence (DNA): TGTGCCAGCATTGGGGGGAGCACAGATACGCAGTATTTT. This codes for CASIGGSTDTQYF.

The chain joins TRBV5-1 to TRBJ1-2, with 7 nucleotides matching TRBD1. V lost 8 bases and J lost 3; bases outside the gene matches: 4. Germline CDR1 SGHRS, CDR2 YFSETQ. This CDR3 spans 12 amino acids. The CDR3 region has the DNA TGCGCCAGTGGGGACAGAGACTATGGCTACACCTTC. The encoded protein is CASGDRDYGYTF.

The V call is TRBV5-6, the J call TRBJ2-7; perhaps TRBD2 as D (6 bases). Germline CDR1 and CDR2: SGHDT and YYEEEE. Trimming left V 3 bases short and J 5 bases short, with 15 bases between. This CDR3 is built from 14 residues. For the CDR3, the DNA is TGTGCCAGCAGCTCCAAGGCGGGGCTTAACGAGCAGTACTTC. Translating it yields CASSSKAGLNEQYF.

This chain joins TRBV4-1 and TRBJ1-1, with a possible D match to TRBD1 (5 bases). With 1 base removed from V and 6 bases from J, the gap between germline ends came to 9 bases. The CDR3 extends over 13 amino acids. Germline V gene sequence: CDR1 MGHRA, CDR2 YSYEKL. CDR3 bases: TGCGCCAGCAGCCAAGTAGGGGAACCTGAAGCTTTCTTT. Amino acids: CASSQVGEPEAFF.

The rearrangement uses TRBV11-2 and TRBJ2-7; D uncertain. The CDR3 runs to 14 residues. V was pared by 3 bases and J by 1 base, with 10 bases between. Germline V gene data show CDR1 as SGHAT and CDR2 as FQNNGV. This CDR3 is CASSFGPSSYEQYF. The CDR3, as DNA: TGTGCCAGCAGCTTTGGCCCAAGTTCCTACGAGCAGTACTTC.

The chain links TRBV27 to TRBJ1-2; no definite D call. The CDR3 consists of 14 residues. Trimming took 3 bases from V and 8 from J, leaving 16 bases between them. Looked up from germline, CDR1 is MNHEY and CDR2 is SMNVEV (reference sequence). DNA for the CDR3: TGTGCCAGCAGTTTTATCCCTCTAGGCGGCGGCTACACCTTC. Amino acids: CASSFIPLGGGYTF.

The chain uses TRBV7-8 and TRBJ2-7, with a weak D call TRBD1 (6 bases). Germline CDR1 SGHVS, CDR2 FQNEAQ. This CDR3 contains 13 residues. V gave up 4 bases and J gave up 4 bases, with 11 bases separating them. CDR3 region: CASSSGQKYEQYF. In DNA, the CDR3 is TGTGCCAGCAGCTCCGGACAGAAGTACGAGCAGTACTTC.

Written as DNA, the CDR3 is TGTGCCAGCAGCTATCCCGGGTTGTCCTACGAGCAGTACTTC. Translating it yields CASSYPGLSYEQYF. The gene calls are TRBV7-9 and TRBJ2-7; no definite D call. The CDR3 is 14 amino acids. Germline CDR1 and CDR2: SEHNR and FQNEAQ (reference sequence). V was cut by 4 bases and J by 1 base, with 11 bases left in between. The entire variable domain, with the rest obtained from reference TRBV7-9 and TRBJ2-7, is as follows: DTGVSQNPRHKITKRGQNVTFRCDPISEHNRLYWYRQTLGQGPEFLTYFQNEAQLEKSRLLSDRFSAERPKGSFSTLEIQRTEQGDSAMYLCASSYPGLSYEQYFGPGTRLTVT.